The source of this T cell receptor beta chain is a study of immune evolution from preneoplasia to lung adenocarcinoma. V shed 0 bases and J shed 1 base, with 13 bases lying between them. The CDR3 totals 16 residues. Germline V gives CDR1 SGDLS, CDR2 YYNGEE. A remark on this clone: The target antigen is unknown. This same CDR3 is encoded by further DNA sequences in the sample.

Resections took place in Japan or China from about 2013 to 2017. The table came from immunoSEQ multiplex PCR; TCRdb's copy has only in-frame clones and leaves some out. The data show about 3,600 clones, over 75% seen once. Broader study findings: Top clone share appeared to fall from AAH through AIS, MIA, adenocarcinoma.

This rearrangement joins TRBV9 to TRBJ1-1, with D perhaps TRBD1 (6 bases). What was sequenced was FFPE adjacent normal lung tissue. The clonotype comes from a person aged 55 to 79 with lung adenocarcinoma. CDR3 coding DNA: TGTGCCAGCAGCGTAGGGGCTGGGGGGGCGAACACTGAAGCTTTCTTT. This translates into CASSVGAGGANTEAFF.